Listed here are 4 T cell receptor beta chains from one sample, sequenced in a study of T cell responses to AZD1222 COVID-19 vaccine. Method: immunoSEQ multiplex PCR; TCRdb's copy keeps in-frame clones and lacks some. This sample carries 95,000 to 150,000 clones, almost 95% of them seen once, and the ten largest clones take around 1.7%. The material sequenced was peripheral blood, taken on day 0 of AZD1222 vaccination. The receptors were sampled from an adult in good health.

The chain carries TRBV5-4 and TRBJ2-7; 7 bases are a match to TRBD2. The CDR3 has 15 amino acids. J gave up 5 bases and V 5 bases, and 13 bases lay outside the gene matches. Germline V gene data show CDR1 as SGHNT and CDR2 as YYREEE (reference sequence). The CDR3 loop is CASSTDMGGFDEQYV. As DNA, the CDR3 is TGTGCCAGCAGTACCGACATGGGGGGGTTCGACGAGCAGTACGTC.

The chain joins TRBV6-5 to TRBJ1-6, with a weak D call TRBD1 (6 bases). Looked up from germline, CDR1 is MNHEY and CDR2 is SVGAGI. The germline V and J ends were trimmed by 8 bases and 5 bases, with 16 bases remaining between them. The CDR3 runs 15 residues. The DNA of the CDR3 is TGTGCCAGCGTGGGGGCATTGGGGGATAATTCACCCCTCCACTTT. It is translated as CASVGALGDNSPLHF.

J is TRBJ1-1 and V is TRBV7-2, with a possible D match to TRBD1 (6 bases). CDR3 length equals 16 residues. Germline V gives CDR1 SGHTA, CDR2 FQGNSA. V lost 4 bases to trimming and J lost 5 bases, with 20 bases between them. The DNA of the CDR3 is TGTGCCAGCAGCTACCGGGACACCGGATGGGGAACTGAAGCTTTCTTT. Its protein product is CASSYRDTGWGTEAFF.

The DNA for the CDR3 is TGTGCCGCCAACGAAAGGGACTACCAAGAGACCCAGTACTTC. It is translated as CAANERDYQETQYF. J is TRBJ2-5 and V is TRBV7-2; weak D call: TRBD2 (6 bases). Germline CDR1 SGHTA, CDR2 FQGNSA. The CDR3 sequence is 14 residues long. The germline V and J ends were trimmed by 11 bases and 0 bases, with 16 bases remaining between them. Using reference TRBV7-2 and TRBJ2-5 for the parts outside the CDR3, the full variable domain is GAGVSQSPSNKVTEKGKDVELRCDPISGHTALYWYRQSLGQGLEFLIYFQGNSAPDKSGLPSDRFSAERTGGSVSTLTIQRTQQEDSAVYLCAANERDYQETQYFGPGTRLLVL.